A single sample gave rise to the 10 T cell receptor beta chains below, sequenced in a study of blood T cell repertoires in COVID-19. Only in-frame clones appear in the TCRdb table, and some are missing; sequencing was by immunoSEQ multiplex PCR. The sample consists of 150,000 to 200,000 clones, over 75% of them appearing once. The sequenced material came from peripheral blood. Every receptor here comes from a man aged 60 to 69 with active or convalescent COVID-19.

This chain joins TRBV3-1 (or the pseudogene TRBV3-2) and TRBJ1-3; TRBD1 is a possible D gene (6 bases). The V and J ends lost 7 bases and 3 bases respectively, with 16 bases between them. The CDR3 loop spans 15 amino acids. Germline V gene data show CDR1 as LGHDT and CDR2 as YNNKEL (reference sequence). The CDR3 DNA is TGTGCCAGCACCCCCTGGGGGCAGGGTGGAAACACCATATATTTT. Protein sequence: CASTPWGQGGNTIYF.

Here the CDR3 reads CASSEPTGELFF. DNA for the CDR3: TGTGCCAGCAGTGAACCTACCGGGGAGCTGTTTTTT. This sequence joins TRBV2 and TRBJ2-2; no reliable D call. Germline-derived CDR1 and CDR2 are SNHLY and FYNNEI. Between the trimmed V and J ends, which lost 2 bases and 5 bases, there was a span of 3 bases. The CDR3 runs to 12 residues.

The sample holds one count of this clone. J is TRBJ1-3 and V is TRBV20-1; D unclear. CDR1 and CDR2 from the germline V gene are DFQATT and SNEGSKA (reference sequence). V lost 3 bases and J lost 4, with 13 bases in between. CDR3 size: 14 residues. DNA for the CDR3: TGCAGTGCTAGTCACGGGGTAATAGGAAACACCATATATTTT. It specifies CSASHGVIGNTIYF.

The chain has TRBV6-2 or TRBV6-3 and TRBJ2-5; tentatively, D is TRBD2 (6 bases). Trimming shortened V by 4 bases and J by 4 bases, and 13 bases separated the two germline ends. This CDR3 contains 14 residues. Germline CDR1 is MNHEY and CDR2 is SVGEGT. The CDR3 loop is CASSSATRAETQYF. DNA for the CDR3: TGTGCCAGCAGTTCCGCGACTAGGGCAGAGACCCAGTACTTC.

This clone has ten or more counts. Here the CDR3 DNA reads TGTGCCAGTAGGACCGGGTCGGAGAATTCACCCCTCCACTTT. As protein: CASRTGSENSPLHF. The rearrangement joins TRBV19 to TRBJ1-6; D unclear. Germline loops: CDR1 LNHDA, CDR2 SQIVND (reference sequence). V gave up 6 bases and J gave up 7 bases, with 13 bases separating them. The CDR3 is 14 residues long.

This clone was recorded a few times. The genes are TRBV5-1 and TRBJ2-7, with no clear D. Germline lookup yields CDR1 SGHRS and CDR2 YFSETQ. CDR3 length: 12 residues. V lost 1 base and J lost 3, with 5 bases in between. The DNA for the CDR3 is TGCGCCAGCAGCTTGAATCTCTACGAGCAGTACTTC. It translates to CASSLNLYEQYF.

The J gene is TRBJ2-7, the V gene TRBV5-1; tentative D call: TRBD2 (5 bases). The CDR3 contains 15 residues. V lost 3 bases, J lost 0 bases, and 13 bases lay in between. Germline V gives CDR1 SGHRS, CDR2 YFSETQ. The CDR3 coding sequence is TGCGCCAGCAGCTGGGGAGACCCAAACTCCTACGAGCAGTACTTC. Translation gives CASSWGDPNSYEQYF.

The J gene is TRBJ1-4, the V gene TRBV7-9; 10 bases line up with TRBD1. Per the germline V gene, CDR1 is SEHNR and CDR2 is FQNEAQ (reference sequence). This CDR3 contains 14 residues. V lost 5 bases, J lost 8 bases, and 5 bases stayed unmatched. In nucleotides, the CDR3 is TGTGCCAGCAGCCGGGACAGGGGAGAGGAAAAACTGTTTTTT. It encodes CASSRDRGEEKLFF. Full variable domain (rest looked up from reference TRBV7-9 and TRBJ1-4): DTGVSQNPRHKITKRGQNVTFRCDPISEHNRLYWYRQTLGQGPEFLTYFQNEAQLEKSRLLSDRFSAERPKGSFSTLEIQRTEQGDSAMYLCASSRDRGEEKLFFGSGTQLSVL.

The genes are TRBV19 and TRBJ1-1; D possibly corresponds to TRBD1 (5 bases). Trimming removed 5 bases at V and 1 base at J, with 11 bases between. The CDR3 spans 14 residues. Germline V gene lookup returns CDR1 LNHDA and CDR2 SQIVND (reference sequence). CDR3 amino acids: CASSLGTANTEAFF. The CDR3 nucleotides read TGTGCCAGTAGTCTGGGGACTGCGAACACTGAAGCTTTCTTT.

This chain connects TRBV6-5 to TRBJ2-7, with D perhaps matching TRBD1 (6 bases). V lost 6 bases and J lost 5, with 11 bases in between. The germline gives CDR1 MNHEY, CDR2 SVGAGI. This CDR3 spans 12 amino acids. The DNA for the CDR3 is TGTGCCAGCAGACGGGACAAGCACGAGCAGTACTTC. Its protein is CASRRDKHEQYF.